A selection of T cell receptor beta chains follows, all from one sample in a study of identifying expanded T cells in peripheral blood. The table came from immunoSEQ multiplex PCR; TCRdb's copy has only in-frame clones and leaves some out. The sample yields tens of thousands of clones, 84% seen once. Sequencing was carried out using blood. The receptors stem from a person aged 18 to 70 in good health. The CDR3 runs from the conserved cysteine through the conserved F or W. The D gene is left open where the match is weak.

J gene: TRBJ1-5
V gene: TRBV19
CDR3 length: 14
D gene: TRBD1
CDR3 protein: CASSETGGRQPQHF
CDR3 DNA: TGTGCCAGTAGTGAGACAGGGGGCCGGCAGCCCCAGCATTTT

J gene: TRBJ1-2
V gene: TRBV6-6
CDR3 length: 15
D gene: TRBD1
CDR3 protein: CASSYSTDRDYGYTF
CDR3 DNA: TGTGCCAGCAGTTACTCGACGGACAGGGACTATGGCTACACCTTC

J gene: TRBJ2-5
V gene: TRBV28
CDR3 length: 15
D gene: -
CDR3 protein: CASSRPWGMGETQYF
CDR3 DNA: TGTGCCAGCAGTCGTCCTTGGGGAATGGGAGAGACCCAGTACTTC

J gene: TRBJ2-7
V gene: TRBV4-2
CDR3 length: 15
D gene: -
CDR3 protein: CASSQASGTIYEQYF
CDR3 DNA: TGTGCCAGCAGCCAAGCTTCCGGGACAATATACGAGCAGTACTTC

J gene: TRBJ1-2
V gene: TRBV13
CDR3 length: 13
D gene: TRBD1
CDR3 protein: CASSSDRVYGYTF
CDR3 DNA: TGTGCCAGCAGCTCAGACAGGGTCTATGGCTACACCTTC

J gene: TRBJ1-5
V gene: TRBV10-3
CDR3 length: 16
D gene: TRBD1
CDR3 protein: CAISAVAGTDNQPQHF
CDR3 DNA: TGTGCCATCAGTGCGGTAGCCGGGACAGACAATCAGCCCCAGCATTTT

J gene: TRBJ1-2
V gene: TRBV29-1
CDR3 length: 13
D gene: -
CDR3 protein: CSVLQGSGYGYTF
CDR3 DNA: TGCAGCGTTCTACAGGGCTCCGGGTATGGCTACACCTTC

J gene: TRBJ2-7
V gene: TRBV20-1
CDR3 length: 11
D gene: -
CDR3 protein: CSARGRYEQYF
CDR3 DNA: TGCAGTGCTAGAGGAAGGTACGAGCAGTACTTC

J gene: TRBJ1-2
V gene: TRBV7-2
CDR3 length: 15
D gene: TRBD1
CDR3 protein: CASSLGGAGGDGYTF
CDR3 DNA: TGTGCCAGCAGCTTAGGAGGGGCAGGGGGAGATGGCTACACCTTC

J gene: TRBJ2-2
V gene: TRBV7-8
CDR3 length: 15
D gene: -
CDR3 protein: CASSLARFGTGELFF
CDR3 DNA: TGTGCCAGCAGCTTAGCTAGGTTCGGCACCGGGGAGCTGTTTTTT